This T cell receptor (beta chain) appears in the sequencing data of a study of blood T cell repertoires in COVID-19. Study context: Spain, Italy and the United States supplied samples that represented acute and convalescent COVID-19. Sample material is recorded as cDNA or gDNA derived from T cells, B-cell-depleted T cells, or PBMCs.

Generated by immunoSEQ multiplex PCR, the TCRdb table keeps only in-frame clones and is missing some. This table has some 290,000 clones, approximately 91% appearing once. V shed 3 bases and J 8 bases; nucleotides not matched to a gene: 8. The CDR3 covers 15 residues. Germline V lookup: CDR1 KGHSH, CDR2 LQKENI. Cohorts were based on clinical histories the participants reported. The sequence was obtained from a woman in her thirties who had been exposed to COVID-19. Sequencing used PBMCs or T cells enriched from blood (not recorded which). The chain has TRBV18 and TRBJ1-4; 8 bases fit TRBD1. Written as DNA, the CDR3 is TGTGCCAGCTCACCGCGGACAGGGTTCCGGGAAAAACTGTTTTTT. It encodes CASSPRTGFREKLFF.